This TCR beta chain is drawn from a study of identical twins. Regarding the study as a whole: Out-of-frame TCR alpha sharing in monozygotic twins exceeded recombination model predictions.

This clonotype was picked up a small number of times. Its specificity is not known. TCRdb recomputed calls from the 5' RACE reads with MiXCR, one row per CDR3 protein. The profile shows under 900,000 distinct CDR3 sequences, approximately 18% of them singletons. With 4 bases removed from V and 8 bases from J, the gap between germline ends came to 8 bases. The CDR3 contains 11 residues. These sequences were also reported in another study, on T cells expressing NK-cell markers. From that second work: Cells sorted as CD3+CD56+NKG2C+, CD3+CD56+NKG2C- and CD3+CD56-NKG2C+ T cells supplied the TCR beta repertoires. HCMV serostatus: seven of eight sequenced donors positive, one negative. The CD3+CD56-NKG2C+ fraction of several donors was also led by these clonotypes.

The chain uses TRBV12-3 or TRBV12-4 and TRBJ1-1; D uncertain. This TCR came from a woman aged 18-30 years in good health. Sequenced: PBMCs. The CDR3 coding sequence is TGTGCCAGCAGTTGGTATTACGAAGCTTTCTTT. It specifies CASSWYYEAFF.